These 8 T cell receptor beta chains came from one sample sequenced in a study of lymphopenia after photon versus proton radiotherapy. Sequencing was performed with immunoSEQ multiplex PCR; in TCRdb, only in-frame clones are kept and a portion is missing. The sample contains 25,000 to 35,000 clones, nearly 90% of which appear only once. The sample was peripheral blood, taken from a patient treated with proton-based radiotherapy. The receptors come from a woman in her 70s with pancreatic cancer. Some clones in this sample may be carry-over from other donors' samples.

Here the CDR3 DNA reads TGTGCCAGCAGCCCAAATCTGGTAGATACGCAGTATTTT. It translates to CASSPNLVDTQYF. The chain combines TRBV4-2 with TRBJ2-3; the D is unclear. Germline V gives CDR1 LGHNA, CDR2 YNFKEQ. The length of the CDR3 is 13 residues. V was trimmed by 4 bases and J by 5 bases, leaving 10 bases between them.

V gene TRBV6-1 combines with J gene TRBJ2-7, with a tentative D call TRBD2 (5 bases). The CDR3 loop spans 14 amino acids. Between the trimmed V and J ends, which lost 4 bases and 1 base, there was a span of 11 bases. Per germline, CDR1 MNHNS and CDR2 SASEGT. Here the CDR3 DNA reads TGTGCCAGCAGTGCAACCGGGGTTTCCTACGAGCAGTACTTC. Protein sequence: CASSATGVSYEQYF.

This rearrangement joins TRBV6-1 to TRBJ2-7, with 10 bases matching TRBD1. V lost 6 bases and J lost 4; bases outside the gene matches: 6. Germline values: CDR1 MNHNS, CDR2 SASEGT. The CDR3 is made up of 14 amino acids. In nucleotides, the CDR3 is TGTGCCAGCAGGCCGACAGGGGGCAGGTACGAGCAGTACTTC. It specifies CASRPTGGRYEQYF.

The rearrangement joins TRBV30 to TRBJ1-1; no clear D gene. CDR3 length: 14 residues. Trimming left V 0 bases short and J 0 bases short, with 8 bases between. From germline, CDR1 is GTSNPN and CDR2 SVGIG (reference sequence). The CDR3 DNA sequence: TGTGCCTGGAGTGTTCCACCGATGAACACTGAAGCTTTCTTT. Protein sequence: CAWSVPPMNTEAFF.

The genes are TRBV11-3 and TRBJ2-1, with 13 bases that match TRBD2. With 5 bases clipped from V and 7 bases from J, the junction kept 8 bases outside the gene matches. CDR1 is SGHNT, CDR2 YENEEA, per germline. The CDR3 totals 16 residues. Here the CDR3 DNA reads TGTGCCAGCAGCCGAGGACTAGCGGGAGTCTGGAATGAGCAGTTCTTC. It translates to CASSRGLAGVWNEQFF.

This clone was observed a single time. The chain joins TRBV19 to TRBJ2-3, with 9 bases aligning to TRBD1. The CDR3 loop spans 15 amino acids. The V and J ends lost 6 bases and 4 bases, in that order; junction bases with no gene match: 8. Per germline, CDR1 LNHDA and CDR2 SQIVND (reference sequence). As DNA, the CDR3 is TGTGCCAGTAGACTCGGGACAGGGAGGGCAGATACGCAGTATTTT. Its protein product is CASRLGTGRADTQYF. Full variable domain (remainder filled in from reference TRBV19 and TRBJ2-3): DGGITQSPKYLFRKEGQNVTLSCEQNLNHDAMYWYRQDPGQGLRLIYYSQIVNDFQKGDIAEGYSVSREKKESFPLTVTSAQKNPTAFYLCASRLGTGRADTQYFGPGTRLTVL.

This chain links TRBV19 with TRBJ1-5; D unclear. The V and J ends lost 4 bases and 2 bases respectively, with 6 bases between them. CDR3 length equals 13 residues. Germline values: CDR1 LNHDA, CDR2 SQIVND (reference sequence). As DNA, the CDR3 is TGTGCCAGTAGTAGTAAGGGCAATCAGCCCCAGCATTTT. This codes for CASSSKGNQPQHF. Supplemented by reference TRBV19 and TRBJ1-5, the full variable domain reads DGGITQSPKYLFRKEGQNVTLSCEQNLNHDAMYWYRQDPGQGLRLIYYSQIVNDFQKGDIAEGYSVSREKKESFPLTVTSAQKNPTAFYLCASSSKGNQPQHFGDGTRLSIL.

The rearrangement uses TRBV27 and TRBJ2-5, with D maybe TRBD1 (6 bases). The J call may be in error: the DNA end matches TRBJ2-7 better. Germline values: CDR1 MNHEY, CDR2 SMNVEV (reference sequence). This CDR3 comprises 14 residues. The DNA for the CDR3 is TGTGCCAGCAGTTCTCGGACAGAAACCTACGAGCAGTACTTC. It encodes CASSSRTETYEQYF.